This TCR beta chain was sequenced during a study of metastatic and nonmetastatic thyroid tumors. Study as a whole: A comparison of repertoires was made across blood and tumor or nodule tissue from malignant and benign thyroid patients.

Study-wide results and limits: Reported TCR beta diversity, measured in blood and tumor, was significantly higher for malignant thyroid tumors than for benign nodules.

In the original processing: Construction of a distant-metastasis classifier for papillary thyroid cancer relied on CDR3 differences across clinicopathological groups. TCRdb reassembled clones from the PCR reads with MiXCR. Clone size and V and J calls follow TCRdb, not the original study. The sample has 4,000 to 6,000 clones, around 28% seen once. The V gene end was trimmed by 2 bases and the J gene end by 6 bases; junction bases not matched to a gene: 0. Germline V gene lookup returns CDR1 MNHEY and CDR2 SVGEGT. This CDR3 region has 13 residues. Thyroid surgery took place with no prior treatment in any patient. This clone rates as medium-sized. Antigen: not known.

Sequencing was done on a sample of adjacent normal tissue. The V and J genes are TRBV6-2 or TRBV6-3 and TRBJ2-7; TRBD2 aligns across 11 bases. The TCR sequence derives from a female donor with papillary thyroid cancer or a benign thyroid nodule (not recorded which). Some clones in this sample may be carry-over from other donors' samples. In nucleotides, the CDR3 is TGTGCCAGCAGTTACGGGACTAGCGGCGAGCAGTACTTC. The encoded protein is CASSYGTSGEQYF.